This T cell receptor (beta chain) was sequenced during a study of vaccination and CD4 T cells after COVID-19. Study-level background: Two mRNA vaccine doses were given, either BNT162b2 or mRNA-1273. Post-COVID specimens were obtained a median about 100 days after diagnosis (range 35 to 161). Overlapping peptides covering the spike proteins of SARS-CoV-2, HCoV-NL63, HCoV-OC43 and HCoV-229E were added to stimulate cells.

Sequenced with the Oncomine TCR Beta short-read assay was DNA taken from cultured CD4+ T cells. One entry per CDR3 protein, called by TCRdb with MiXCR from the PCR reads. This table holds fewer than 10,000 distinct CDR3 sequences, about 56% found once. Treatment of the sample: roughly 10-day PBMC culture with coronavirus spike peptide pools or control peptides (ViraFEST assay). Points on this clonotype: The antigen is not known.

This CDR3 has 13 residues. V was clipped by 3 bases and J by 6 bases, with 11 bases between them. The source is a human donor who had recovered from COVID-19. The chain combines TRBV12-3 or TRBV12-4 with TRBJ1-2; TRBD1 might be the D (6 bases). Input material: CD4+ T cells from blood, cultured in vitro. The CDR3 protein is CASSFYRVDGYTF. The CDR3 region has the DNA TGTGCCAGCAGTTTCTACAGGGTGGATGGCTACACCTTC.